Described below is a single TCR beta chain sequence and its context. The assay was immunoSEQ multiplex PCR, and TCRdb's table has in-frame clones only and misses some. The data show about 260,000 clones, with about nine tenths seen just once and about 1.4% held by the top ten. The data stem from a study of blood T cell repertoires in COVID-19. Study-level information: Specimens from acute and convalescent COVID-19 originated in the United States, Italy and Spain. The analysed material was cDNA or gDNA that came from T cells, B-cell-depleted T cells, or PBMCs.

Trimming at V came to 1 base and at J to 6 bases, leaving 8 bases not matched to a gene. Germline V gene lookup returns CDR1 SGHDT and CDR2 YYEEEE. The CDR3 consists of 16 residues. The sequence was collected from a woman aged 40 to 50 who had recovered from COVID-19. This chain joins TRBV5-6 and TRBJ2-2, with 8 bases identical to TRBD1. The specimen sequenced was peripheral blood. Here the CDR3 reads CASSLTGGSLAGELFF. In DNA form, the CDR3 reads TGTGCCAGCAGCTTGACAGGGGGTAGTTTGGCCGGGGAGCTGTTTTTT.